One and the same sample provided the 27 T cell receptor beta chains below, sequenced in a study of blood T cells in healthy people across ages. The second PCR ran roughly 7 to 12 cycles with a sample-barcoded 5' primer and J-beta primers. Using its own MiXCR run on the 5' RACE reads, TCRdb lists one record per CDR3 protein. The sample has about 1.4 million distinct CDR3 sequences, approximately 59% seen once; the top ten hold 6.7%. The sample comprised blood. The source is a man aged 18 to 29 in good health.

This sequence joins TRBV6-2 or TRBV6-3 and TRBJ2-7, with D uncertain. This CDR3 is built from 14 residues. V was trimmed by 4 bases and J by 1 base, leaving 11 bases between them. The germline V gene has CDR1 MNHEY and CDR2 SVGEGT. CDR3 in DNA: TGTGCCAGCAGTTCGACATGGTGGTCCTACGAGCAGTACTTC. It yields the protein CASSSTWWSYEQYF.

The CDR3 sequence: CASSLAPRGEQFF. The CDR3 nucleotides read TGTGCCAGCAGTTTAGCGCCTCGGGGTGAGCAGTTCTTC. This chain joins TRBV12-3 or TRBV12-4 and TRBJ2-1; possible D gene TRBD2, 5 bases. V was clipped by 0 bases and J by 9 bases, with 9 bases between them. The CDR3 runs 13 residues.

This chain links TRBV7-9 with TRBJ2-7; D possibly corresponds to TRBD2 (5 bases). Trimming left V 1 base short and J 0 bases short, with 16 bases between. The germline CDR1 and CDR2 sequences are SEHNR and FQNEAQ (reference sequence). The CDR3 has 17 residues. The CDR3 DNA reads TGTGCCAGCAGCTTAGAATTGGCGGCGGGCAGCTCCTACGAGCAGTACTTC. Translated: CASSLELAAGSSYEQYF.

The chain uses TRBV6-1 and TRBJ1-6; D is unclear. CDR3 length: 17 amino acids. Trimming cost V 4 bases and J 6 bases, with 19 bases left between them. Germline V gene data show CDR1 as MNHNS and CDR2 as SASEGT. The CDR3 coding sequence is TGTGCCAGCAGTGTGGGGTCGGGAAAGGGCGGTAATTCACCCCTCCACTTT. Amino acids: CASSVGSGKGGNSPLHF.

The chain recombines TRBV28 with TRBJ1-5, with 8 bases lining up with TRBD1. Germline V lookup: CDR1 MDHEN, CDR2 SYDVKM. Trimming cost V 6 bases and J 2 bases; bases outside gene matches: 6. This CDR3 has 15 amino acids. The CDR3 region has the DNA TGTGCCAGCAGCGATTACAGGGGGGGCAATCAGCCCCAGCATTTT. It yields the protein CASSDYRGGNQPQHF.

The chain employs TRBV27 and TRBJ2-4, with D perhaps matching TRBD2 (6 bases). The CDR3 runs 12 residues. CDR1 is MNHEY, CDR2 SMNVEV, per germline (reference sequence). Trimming took 4 bases from V and 7 from J, leaving 8 bases between them. Written as DNA, the CDR3 is TGTGCCAGCAGTTCCGGGAGCAACATTCAGTACTTC. It translates to CASSSGSNIQYF.

The rearrangement joins TRBV6-4 to TRBJ1-2; TRBD1 matches at 11 bases. The CDR3 has 15 residues. Germline V gives CDR1 MRHNA, CDR2 SNTAGT. Trimming removed 3 bases from V and 7 bases from J; junction bases left unmatched: 7. CDR3 sequence: CASSEFGQGAGGYTF. CDR3 bases: TGTGCCAGCAGTGAATTTGGACAGGGGGCTGGTGGCTACACCTTC.

The chain links TRBV7-2 to TRBJ1-1; D is unresolved. The CDR3 sequence is 13 residues long. The germline V gene encodes CDR1 SGHTA and CDR2 FQGNSA. V lost 5 bases and J 7 bases, leaving 14 bases between the germline ends. CDR3 coding DNA: TGTGCCAGCAGCGGATTTTCTGGCCATGAAGCTTTCTTT. This sequence encodes CASSGFSGHEAFF.

The V and J genes are TRBV5-1 and TRBJ1-1; D not certain. The CDR3 sequence is 14 residues long. The V gene's germline CDR1 is SGHRS and CDR2 YFSETQ. Trimming cost V 7 bases and J 1 base, with 14 bases left between them. This chain's CDR3 is CASYEGLGNTEAFF. Written as DNA, the CDR3 is TGCGCCAGCTATGAGGGTTTAGGGAACACTGAAGCTTTCTTT.

Turning to this clonotype: The junction does not match germline at one end; this may be a read error. This chain links TRBV29-1 with TRBJ2-4, with D perhaps matching TRBD1 (6 bases). The length of the CDR3 is 14 residues. Germline V gene sequence: CDR1 SQVTM, CDR2 ANQGSEA. CDR3 residues: CSVEGWDTKNTQYF. The CDR3 DNA sequence: TGCAGCGTTGAAGGGTGGGACACAAAAAACACTCAGTACTTC.

The chain has TRBV29-1 and TRBJ1-2, with TRBD1 matching over 8 bases. The length of the CDR3 is 14 residues. V dropped 2 bases and J dropped 4; count of bases not matched to a gene: 6. The germline V gene encodes CDR1 SQVTM and CDR2 ANQGSEA. In DNA, the CDR3 is TGCAGCGTTGAACAGGGGGCGCAGGGCTATGGCTACACCTTC. Protein product: CSVEQGAQGYGYTF.

The chain recombines TRBV2 with TRBJ2-3; TRBD1 matches at 11 bases. This CDR3 contains 14 residues. Germline V lookup: CDR1 SNHLY, CDR2 FYNNEI. The V segment lost 8 bases and the J segment 4 bases; nucleotides outside the gene matches: 5. CDR3 DNA: TGTGCCAGCTCCGGACAGGGGGCGGCAGATACGCAGTATTTT. This codes for CASSGQGAADTQYF.

This chain links TRBV30 with TRBJ2-5, with D hard to call. The J call may not be correct, given that the DNA end is closer to TRBJ2-7. Germline V gene lookup returns CDR1 GTSNPN and CDR2 SVGIG (reference sequence). This CDR3 has 13 residues. CDR3 in amino acids: CAWIPRLHYEQYF. The DNA for the CDR3 is TGTGCCTGGATCCCAAGATTACACTACGAGCAGTACTTC.

The chain has TRBV20-1 and TRBJ2-1; no clear D gene. The V end lost 7 bases, the J end lost 13 bases, and 17 bases lay between the germline ends. From germline, CDR1 is DFQATT and CDR2 SNEGSKA (reference sequence). The length of the CDR3 is 11 residues. The CDR3 here is CSVSPRETQFF. In DNA form, the CDR3 reads TGCAGTGTTTCTCCGCGAGAGACCCAGTTCTTC.

The rearrangement links TRBV5-1 to TRBJ2-7; the D is unclear. This CDR3 region has 13 residues. CDR1 is SGHRS and CDR2 is YFSETQ in the germline V gene. The V end was cut by 7 bases, the J end by 3 bases, with 14 bases between. The CDR3 protein is CASGQVSLYEQYF. CDR3 nucleotides: TGCGCCAGCGGGCAGGTGAGCCTCTACGAGCAGTACTTC.

To note about this clonotype: Possible read error: a much larger clone is one base away. The chain recombines TRBV5-1 with TRBJ1-4; D remains ambiguous. V shed 4 bases and J shed 0 bases, with 7 bases lying between them. Germline V gene sequence: CDR1 SGHRS, CDR2 YFSETQ. The CDR3 covers 14 residues. Written as DNA, the CDR3 is TGCGCCAGCAGCGTAGATGCAACTAATGAAAAACTGTTTTTT. This codes for CASSVDATNEKLFF.

The rearrangement uses TRBV6-5 and TRBJ2-1; D remains unclear. Matching the DNA end better, TRBJ2-7 makes the J call doubtful. The germline V gene encodes CDR1 MNHEY and CDR2 SVGAGI. CDR3 size: 13 residues. CDR3 coding DNA: TGTGCCAGCAGCGCGGCCAGTTACAATGAGCAGTACTTC. This sequence encodes CASSAASYNEQYF.

This chain uses TRBV6-6 with TRBJ2-7, with D perhaps TRBD1 (6 bases). The end of the DNA fits TRBJ2-5 better, so the J call may be wrong. Germline V gives CDR1 MNHNY, CDR2 SVGAGI (reference sequence). This CDR3 is built from 15 residues. The chain's CDR3 is CASSYSQGMLETQYF. As DNA, the CDR3 is TGTGCCAGCAGTTACTCGCAGGGGATGTTGGAGACCCAGTACTTC.

The chain is built from TRBV20-1 and TRBJ2-7; 7 bases align to TRBD1. The CDR3 has 20 residues. The germline gives CDR1 DFQATT, CDR2 SNEGSKA (reference sequence). Trimming removed 1 base from V and 2 bases from J; junction bases left unmatched: 23. The CDR3 coding sequence is TGCAGTGCTAGAGTCTTCCCGGTGACAGGGTGGGGTTTGGGGACCTACGAGCAGTACTTC. Protein sequence: CSARVFPVTGWGLGTYEQYF.

The CDR3 DNA reads TGTGCCAGCAGTTCAGGGGTAGGACAGCCCCAGCATTTT. Its protein product is CASSSGVGQPQHF. The chain employs TRBV12-3 or TRBV12-4 and TRBJ1-5; TRBD1 is a possible D gene (6 bases). The CDR3 sequence is 13 residues long. V was clipped by 4 bases and J by 7 bases, with 11 bases between them.

This chain joins TRBV11-2 and TRBJ2-7; TRBD2 matches at 8 bases. The CDR3 consists of 17 residues. After removal of 6 bases from V and 2 bases from J, the junction contained 15 bases not matched to a gene. Germline-derived CDR1 and CDR2 are SGHAT and FQNNGV. CDR3 amino acids: CASRIPGGARGTYEQYF. The CDR3 DNA sequence: TGTGCCAGCAGAATTCCGGGAGGGGCGCGGGGGACCTACGAGCAGTACTTC.

This sequence joins TRBV29-1 and TRBJ2-1, with D possibly TRBD1 on 6 matching bases. Deletions cut 8 bases from V and 5 bases from J, with 19 bases between. CDR1 SQVTM and CDR2 ANQGSEA come from the germline V gene. The CDR3 runs to 14 residues. Written as DNA, the CDR3 is TGCAGCTGTTCGGGGACAAGTTCCGACAATGAGCAGTTCTTC. Translated: CSCSGTSSDNEQFF.

The gene calls are TRBV29-1 and TRBJ2-3; unclear D gene. Germline CDR1 reads SQVTM; CDR2 reads ANQGSEA. The V gene lost 3 bases and the J gene lost 2 bases, with 12 bases spanning the gap. CDR3 length: 14 residues. The CDR3 loop is CSVDSPGITDTQYF. The CDR3 DNA follows: TGCAGCGTTGATAGCCCAGGTATCACAGATACGCAGTATTTT.

V usage is TRBV7-2 and J usage is TRBJ2-1; 8 bases align to TRBD2. Germline CDR1 reads SGHTA; CDR2 reads FQGNSA. J was trimmed by 0 bases and V by 2 bases; bases with no gene match: 6. The CDR3 consists of 17 residues. In nucleotides, the CDR3 is TGTGCCAGCAGCTTACCGCGGGGGGCCAGCTCCTACAATGAGCAGTTCTTC. This encodes CASSLPRGASSYNEQFF. Using reference TRBV7-2 and TRBJ2-1 for the parts outside the CDR3, the full variable domain is GAGVSQSPSNKVTEKGKDVELRCDPISGHTALYWYRQSLGQGLEFLIYFQGNSAPDKSGLPSDRFSAERTGGSVSTLTIQRTQQEDSAVYLCASSLPRGASSYNEQFFGPGTRLTVL.

This clonotype was seen a handful of times. The V and J genes are TRBV10-3 and TRBJ1-2; D perhaps matches TRBD1 (6 bases). V lost 3 bases and J lost 9, with 8 bases in between. The length of the CDR3 is 11 residues. Germline CDR1 and CDR2: ENHRY and SYGVKD. CDR3 bases: TGTGCCATCAGTGAAGGACAGCGCTACACCTTC. Protein product: CAISEGQRYTF.

V is TRBV20-1 and J is TRBJ2-1; 12 nucleotides line up with TRBD2. V was pared by 5 bases and J by 12 bases, with 8 bases of the junction left unmatched. CDR3 length equals 13 residues. CDR1 is DFQATT, CDR2 SNEGSKA, per germline (reference sequence). This chain's CDR3 is CSAYIEGLAGQFF. CDR3 bases: TGCAGTGCTTATATCGAGGGACTAGCGGGGCAGTTCTTC.

CDR3 loop: CAISDGLAHNEQFF. DNA for the CDR3: TGTGCCATCAGTGATGGTCTAGCGCACAATGAGCAGTTCTTC. The V gene is TRBV10-3, the J gene TRBJ2-1, with D possibly being TRBD2 (6 bases). The germline V and J ends were trimmed by 3 bases and 5 bases, with 11 bases remaining between them. Germline V CDR1 and CDR2: ENHRY, SYGVKD. The CDR3 contains 14 residues.